At least ten counts were recorded for the clone carrying this T cell receptor (beta chain). The data belong to a study of early T cells in non-severe SARS-CoV-2 infection. Individually, cDNA molecules had unique molecular identifiers attached to them. TCRdb passed the 5' RACE reads through MiXCR, listing each CDR3 protein once. The repertoire consists of 55,000 to 75,000 distinct CDR3 sequences, with less than 15% occurring once and the leading ten covering approximately 4%. The CDR3 length is 14 residues. The germline CDR1 and CDR2 sequences are DFQATT and SNEGSKA (reference sequence). V was shortened by 6 bases and J by 2 bases, with 14 bases between the two germline ends.

The sequence came from an adult who was a healthcare worker with PCR-confirmed SARS-CoV-2 infection or an uninfected control (not recorded which). The chain combines TRBV20-1 with TRBJ2-1, with D maybe TRBD2 (6 bases). The specimen was whole blood. This CDR3 reads CSAMSGLTYNEQFF. The CDR3 bases are TGCAGTGCCATGAGCGGGTTGACCTACAATGAGCAGTTCTTC.